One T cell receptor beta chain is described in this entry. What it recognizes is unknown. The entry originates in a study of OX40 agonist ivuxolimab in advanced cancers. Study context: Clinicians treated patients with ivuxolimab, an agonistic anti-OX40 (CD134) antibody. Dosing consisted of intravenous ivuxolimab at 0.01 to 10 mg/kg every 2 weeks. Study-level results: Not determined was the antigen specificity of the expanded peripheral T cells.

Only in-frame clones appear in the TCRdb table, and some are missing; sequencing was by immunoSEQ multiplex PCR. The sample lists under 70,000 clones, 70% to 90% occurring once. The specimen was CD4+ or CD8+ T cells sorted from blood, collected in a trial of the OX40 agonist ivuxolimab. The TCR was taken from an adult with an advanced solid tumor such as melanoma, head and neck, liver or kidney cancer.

CDR3 in DNA: TGTGCCAGCAGCGCCAGACTAGCGGGATACAATGAGCAGTTCTTC. Its translation: CASSARLAGYNEQFF. The chain links TRBV11-3 to TRBJ2-1, with TRBD2 matching over 11 bases. The CDR3 is 15 amino acids. The V gene end was trimmed by 5 bases and the J gene end by 4 bases; junction bases not matched to a gene: 4. CDR1 is SGHNT, CDR2 YENEEA, per germline.